This T cell receptor beta chain came from a study of spatial heterogeneity in lung cancer. The CDR3 is 15 amino acids. Per the germline V gene, CDR1 is SGHRS and CDR2 is YFSETQ. Trimming removed 3 bases from V and 5 bases from J; junction bases left unmatched: 4. TCRdb passed the 5' RACE reads through MiXCR, listing each CDR3 protein once. This sample carries tens of thousands of distinct CDR3 sequences, roughly 5% of them seen once, and the ten largest clones take around 10%. Time point defined: sample taken at primary tumor resection. The input material, whole RNA from tumor, nontumor lung or frozen PBMC, was sequenced unsorted. The table lists this clonotype with many counts.

This clonotype was obtained from a male donor with early-stage non-small cell lung cancer. The gene calls are TRBV5-1 and TRBJ2-2; the match to TRBD2 covers 10 bases. The sample here was PBMCs, taken at surgery. The CDR3 spells CASSSSAGGTGELFF. CDR3 nucleotide sequence: TGCGCCAGCAGCTCGTCAGCGGGAGGGACCGGGGAGCTGTTTTTT.